Described below is a single TCR beta chain sequence and its context. CDR1 WNHNN and CDR2 SYGVQD come from the germline V gene (reference sequence). V dropped 7 bases and J dropped 3 bases, with 12 bases sitting between them. The CDR3 covers 14 residues. This sample was taken from a study of blood T cell repertoires in COVID-19. Only in-frame clones appear in the TCRdb table, and some are missing; sequencing was by immunoSEQ multiplex PCR. The sample gives hundreds of thousands of clones, around 90% of which show up once; approximately 2.1% is in the top ten. V is TRBV10-1 and J is TRBJ2-2, with D possibly being TRBD1 (5 bases). Sequencing input: PBMCs or T cells enriched from blood (not recorded which). This clonotype originated in a middle-aged woman with acute COVID-19. CDR3 in amino acids: CASTKLGDTGELFF. DNA of the CDR3: TGCGCCAGCACCAAGCTAGGGGACACCGGGGAGCTGTTTTTT.